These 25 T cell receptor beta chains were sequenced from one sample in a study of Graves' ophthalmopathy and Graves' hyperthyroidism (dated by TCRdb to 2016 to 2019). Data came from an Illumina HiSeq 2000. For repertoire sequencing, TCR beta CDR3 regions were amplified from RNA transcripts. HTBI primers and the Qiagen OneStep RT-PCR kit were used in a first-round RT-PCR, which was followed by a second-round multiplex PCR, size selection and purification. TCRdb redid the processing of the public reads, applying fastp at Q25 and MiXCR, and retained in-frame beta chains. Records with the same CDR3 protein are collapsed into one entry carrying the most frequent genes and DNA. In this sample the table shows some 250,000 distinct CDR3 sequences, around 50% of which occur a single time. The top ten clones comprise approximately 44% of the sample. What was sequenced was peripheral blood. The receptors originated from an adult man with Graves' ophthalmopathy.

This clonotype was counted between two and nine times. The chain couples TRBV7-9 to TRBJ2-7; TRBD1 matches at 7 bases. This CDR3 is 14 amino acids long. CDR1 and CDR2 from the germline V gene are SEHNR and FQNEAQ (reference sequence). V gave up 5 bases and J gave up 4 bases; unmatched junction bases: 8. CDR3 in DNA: TGTGCCAGCAGCATCGACAGGGTAGAATACGAGCAGTACTTC. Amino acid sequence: CASSIDRVEYEQYF.

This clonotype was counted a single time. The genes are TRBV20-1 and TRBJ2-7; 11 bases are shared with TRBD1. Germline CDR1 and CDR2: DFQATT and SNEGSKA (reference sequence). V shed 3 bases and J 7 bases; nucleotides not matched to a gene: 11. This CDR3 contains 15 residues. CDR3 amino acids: CSASLTGTGGREQYF. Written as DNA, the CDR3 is TGCAGTGCTAGTCTTACCGGGACAGGGGGGCGGGAGCAGTACTTC.

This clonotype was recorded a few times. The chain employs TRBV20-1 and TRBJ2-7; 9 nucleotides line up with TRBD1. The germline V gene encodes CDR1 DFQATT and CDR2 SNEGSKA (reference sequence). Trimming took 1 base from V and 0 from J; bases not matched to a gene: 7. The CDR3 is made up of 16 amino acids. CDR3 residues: CSARVMGQGNSYEQYF. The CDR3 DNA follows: TGCAGTGCTAGAGTAATGGGACAGGGAAACTCCTACGAGCAGTACTTC.

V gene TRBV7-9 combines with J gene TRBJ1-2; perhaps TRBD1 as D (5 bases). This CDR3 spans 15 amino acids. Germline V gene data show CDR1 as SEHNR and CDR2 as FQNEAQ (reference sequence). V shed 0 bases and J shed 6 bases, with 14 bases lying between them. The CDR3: CASSLARGTPNGYTF. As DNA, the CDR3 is TGTGCCAGCAGCTTAGCGCGGGGGACGCCAAATGGCTACACCTTC.

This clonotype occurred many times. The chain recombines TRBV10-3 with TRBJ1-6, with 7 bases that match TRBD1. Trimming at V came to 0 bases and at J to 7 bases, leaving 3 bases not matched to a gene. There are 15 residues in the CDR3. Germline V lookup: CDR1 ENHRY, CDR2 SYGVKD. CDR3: CAISESGGENSPLHF. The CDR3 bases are TGTGCCATCAGTGAGTCAGGGGGCGAGAATTCACCCCTCCACTTT.

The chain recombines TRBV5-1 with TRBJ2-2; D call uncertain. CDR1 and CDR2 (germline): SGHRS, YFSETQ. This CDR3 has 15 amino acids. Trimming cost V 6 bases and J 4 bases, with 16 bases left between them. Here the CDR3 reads CASTLDPGGTGELFF. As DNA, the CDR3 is TGCGCCAGCACCCTGGACCCCGGCGGCACCGGGGAGCTGTTTTTT.

CDR3: CASSSAGVKETQYF. The CDR3 nucleotides read TGTGCCAGCAGCTCAGCGGGGGTAAAAGAGACCCAGTACTTC. The chain employs TRBV7-3 and TRBJ2-7; the match to TRBD2 covers 8 bases. The DNA end is more similar to TRBJ2-5, so the J call may be wrong. The CDR3 is made up of 14 amino acids. Germline V CDR1 and CDR2: SGHTA, FQGTGA.

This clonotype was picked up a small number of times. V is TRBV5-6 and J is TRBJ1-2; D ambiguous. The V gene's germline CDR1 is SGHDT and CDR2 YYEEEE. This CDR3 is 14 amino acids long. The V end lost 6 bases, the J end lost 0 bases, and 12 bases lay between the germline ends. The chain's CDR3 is CASIRTAANYGYTF. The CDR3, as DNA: TGTGCCAGCATCAGGACCGCAGCTAACTATGGCTACACCTTC.

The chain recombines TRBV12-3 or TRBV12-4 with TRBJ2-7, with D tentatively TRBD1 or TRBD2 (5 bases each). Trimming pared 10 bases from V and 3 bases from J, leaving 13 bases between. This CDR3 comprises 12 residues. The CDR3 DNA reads TGTGCCACCGCAGGGACCCTCTACGAGCAGTACTTC. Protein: CATAGTLYEQYF.

The CDR3 region has the DNA TGTGCCAGCAGTTTTTCACTACAATCCTACGAGCAGTACTTC. Its protein is CASSFSLQSYEQYF. This chain joins TRBV12-3 or TRBV12-4 and TRBJ2-7; D is ambiguous. CDR3 size: 14 residues. V was shortened by 3 bases and J by 1 base, with 10 bases between the two germline ends.

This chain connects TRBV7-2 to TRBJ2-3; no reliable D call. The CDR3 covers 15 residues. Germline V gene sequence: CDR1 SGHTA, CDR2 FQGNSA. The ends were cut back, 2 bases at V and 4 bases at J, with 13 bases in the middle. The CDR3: CASSLRESRPDTQYF. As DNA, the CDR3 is TGTGCCAGCAGCTTAAGGGAAAGTCGACCAGATACGCAGTATTTT. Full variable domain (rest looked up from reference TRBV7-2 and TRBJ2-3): GAGVSQSPSNKVTEKGKDVELRCDPISGHTALYWYRQSLGQGLEFLIYFQGNSAPDKSGLPSDRFSAERTGGSVSTLTIQRTQQEDSAVYLCASSLRESRPDTQYFGPGTRLTVL.

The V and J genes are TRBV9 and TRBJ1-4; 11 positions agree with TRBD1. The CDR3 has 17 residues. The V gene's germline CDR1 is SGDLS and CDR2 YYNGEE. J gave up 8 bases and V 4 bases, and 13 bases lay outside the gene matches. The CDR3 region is CASSRTGGVSGGEKLFF. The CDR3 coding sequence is TGTGCCAGCAGCCGGACAGGGGGCGTAAGTGGAGGGGAAAAACTGTTTTTT.

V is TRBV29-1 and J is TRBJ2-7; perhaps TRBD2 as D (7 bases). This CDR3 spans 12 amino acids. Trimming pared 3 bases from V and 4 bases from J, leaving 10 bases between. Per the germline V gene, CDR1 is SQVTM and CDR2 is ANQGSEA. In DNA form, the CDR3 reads TGCAGCGTTGACGGGGGGCCTTACGAGCAGTACTTC. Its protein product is CSVDGGPYEQYF.

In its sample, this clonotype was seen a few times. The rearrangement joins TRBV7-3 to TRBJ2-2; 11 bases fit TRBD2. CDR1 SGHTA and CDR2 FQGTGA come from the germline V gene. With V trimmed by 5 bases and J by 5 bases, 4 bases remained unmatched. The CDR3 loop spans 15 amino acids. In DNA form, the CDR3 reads TGTGCCAGCAGCCCCTCTAGCGGGAGGACCGGGGAGCTGTTTTTT. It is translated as CASSPSSGRTGELFF.

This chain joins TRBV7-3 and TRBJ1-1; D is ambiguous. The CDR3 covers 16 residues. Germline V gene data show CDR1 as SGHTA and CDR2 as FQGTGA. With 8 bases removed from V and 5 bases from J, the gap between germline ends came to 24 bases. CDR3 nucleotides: TGTGCCAGCTCACCACCGTTGAAGTTGACGTCGACTGAAGCTTTCTTT. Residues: CASSPPLKLTSTEAFF.

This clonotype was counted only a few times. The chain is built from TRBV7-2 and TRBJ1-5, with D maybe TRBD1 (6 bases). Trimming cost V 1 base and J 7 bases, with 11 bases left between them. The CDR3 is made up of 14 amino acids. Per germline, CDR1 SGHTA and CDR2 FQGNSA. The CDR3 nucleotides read TGTGCCAGCAGCTTAGTAGTAGGGGGACAGCCCCAGCATTTT. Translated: CASSLVVGGQPQHF.

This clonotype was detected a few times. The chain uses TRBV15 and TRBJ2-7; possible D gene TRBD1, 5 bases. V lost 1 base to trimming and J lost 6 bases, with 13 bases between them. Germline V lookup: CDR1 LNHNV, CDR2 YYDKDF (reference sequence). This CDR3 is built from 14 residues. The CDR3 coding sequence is TGTGCCACCAGCAGAGTTCCCCAGGGTGGCGAGCAGTACTTC. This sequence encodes CATSRVPQGGEQYF.

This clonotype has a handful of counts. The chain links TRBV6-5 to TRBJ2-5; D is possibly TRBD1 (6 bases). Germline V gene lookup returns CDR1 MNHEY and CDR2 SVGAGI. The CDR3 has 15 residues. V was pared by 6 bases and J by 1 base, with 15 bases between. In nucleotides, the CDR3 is TGTGCCAGCAGCCACTTCGGGACACTCCAAGAGACCCAGTACTTC. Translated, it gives CASSHFGTLQETQYF.

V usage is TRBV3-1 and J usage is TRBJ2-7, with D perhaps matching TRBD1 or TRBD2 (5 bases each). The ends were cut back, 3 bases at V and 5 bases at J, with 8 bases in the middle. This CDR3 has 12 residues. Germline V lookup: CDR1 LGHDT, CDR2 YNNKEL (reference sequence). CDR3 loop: CASSQGRDEQYF. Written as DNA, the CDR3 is TGTGCCAGCAGCCAGGGGCGGGACGAGCAGTACTTC.

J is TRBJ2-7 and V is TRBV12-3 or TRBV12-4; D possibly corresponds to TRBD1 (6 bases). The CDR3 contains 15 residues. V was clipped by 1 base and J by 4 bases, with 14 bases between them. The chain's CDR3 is CASSLGGRGRYEQYF. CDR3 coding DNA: TGTGCCAGCAGTTTAGGGGGCAGGGGAAGGTACGAGCAGTACTTC.

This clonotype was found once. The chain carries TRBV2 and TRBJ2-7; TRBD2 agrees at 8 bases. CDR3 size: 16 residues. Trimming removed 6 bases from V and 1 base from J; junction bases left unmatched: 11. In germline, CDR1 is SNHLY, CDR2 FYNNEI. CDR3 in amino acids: CASSDGERGRSYEQYF. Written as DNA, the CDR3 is TGTGCCAGCAGCGACGGGGAGCGGGGGAGGTCCTACGAGCAGTACTTC.

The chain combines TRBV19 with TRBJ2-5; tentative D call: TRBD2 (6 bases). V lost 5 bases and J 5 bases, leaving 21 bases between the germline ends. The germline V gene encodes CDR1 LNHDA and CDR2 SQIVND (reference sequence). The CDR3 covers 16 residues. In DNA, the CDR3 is TGTGCCAGTAGTGCCTTCTCTGGGGTGGCGGGGGAGACCCAGTACTTC. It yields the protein CASSAFSGVAGETQYF.

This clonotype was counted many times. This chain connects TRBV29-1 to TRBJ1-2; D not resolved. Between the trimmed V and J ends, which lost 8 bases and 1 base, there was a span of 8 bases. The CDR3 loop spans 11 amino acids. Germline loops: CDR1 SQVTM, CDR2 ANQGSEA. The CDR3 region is CSLKDNYGYTF. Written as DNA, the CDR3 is TGCAGCCTGAAGGATAACTATGGCTACACCTTC.

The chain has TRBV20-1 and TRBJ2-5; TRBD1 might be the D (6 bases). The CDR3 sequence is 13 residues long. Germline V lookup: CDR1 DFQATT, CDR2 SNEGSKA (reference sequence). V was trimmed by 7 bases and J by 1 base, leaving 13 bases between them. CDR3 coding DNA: TGCAGTGTTAGTGGACAGCCCCAAGAGACCCAGTACTTC. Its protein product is CSVSGQPQETQYF.

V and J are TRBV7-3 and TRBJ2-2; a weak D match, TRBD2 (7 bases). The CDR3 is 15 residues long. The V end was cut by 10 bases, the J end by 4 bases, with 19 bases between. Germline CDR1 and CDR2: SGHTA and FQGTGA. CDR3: CATEKTGRGTGELFF. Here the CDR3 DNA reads TGTGCCACCGAAAAAACAGGGAGGGGCACCGGGGAGCTGTTTTTT.